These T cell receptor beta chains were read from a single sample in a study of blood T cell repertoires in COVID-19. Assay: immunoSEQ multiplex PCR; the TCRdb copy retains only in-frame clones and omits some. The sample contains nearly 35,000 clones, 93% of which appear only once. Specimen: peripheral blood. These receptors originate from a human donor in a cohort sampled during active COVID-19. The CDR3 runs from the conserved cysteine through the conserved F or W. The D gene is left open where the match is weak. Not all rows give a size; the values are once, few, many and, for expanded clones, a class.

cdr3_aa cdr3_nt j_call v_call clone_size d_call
CATSMGRGSHQPQHF TGTGCCACCAGCATGGGCCGGGGTAGTCATCAGCCCCAGCATTTT TRBJ1-5 TRBV15 NA NA
CASSLQGTNEKLFF TGCGCCAGCAGCTTACAGGGCACTAATGAAAAACTGTTTTTT TRBJ1-4 TRBV5-1 NA NA
CASSFDSGTSETQYF TGTGCCAGCAGCTTCGACTCCGGGACTAGCGAGACCCAGTACTTC TRBJ2-5 TRBV7-8 NA TRBD2
CASRNDGGSTDTQYF TGCGCCAGCAGAAACGATGGAGGGAGCACAGATACGCAGTATTTT TRBJ2-3 TRBV5-1 NA NA
CASSPDGSSGELFF TGTGCCAGCTCACCTGACGGGTCAAGCGGGGAGCTGTTTTTT TRBJ2-2 TRBV18 NA NA
CASSESMAGTEAFF TGCGCCAGCAGTGAGTCGATGGCGGGGACTGAAGCTTTCTTT TRBJ1-1 TRBV10-1 NA NA
CASSLGTGLGEKLFF TGTGCCAGCAGCTTAGGGACAGGGTTGGGAGAAAAACTGTTTTTT TRBJ1-4 TRBV7-9 NA TRBD1
CASNAVHSGNTIYF TGTGCCAGCAACGCAGTTCACTCTGGAAACACCATATATTTT TRBJ1-3 TRBV6-5 NA NA
CASSFRVNYEQYF TGTGCCAGCAGTTTCAGGGTTAACTACGAGCAGTACTTC TRBJ2-7 TRBV12-3/TRBV12-4 NA NA
CASSLITGDTDTQYF TGTGCCAGCAGCTTGATCACAGGGGACACAGATACGCAGTATTTT TRBJ2-3 TRBV11-2 NA TRBD1
CASSVSKLGLAYNEQFF TGTGCCAGCAGCGTAAGTAAACTGGGACTAGCCTACAATGAGCAGTTCTTC TRBJ2-1 TRBV9 NA TRBD2
CATYEAGELFF TGTGCCACCTACGAGGCCGGGGAGCTGTTTTTT TRBJ2-2 TRBV12-3/TRBV12-4 NA NA
CAWTLRWGRGTEAFF TGTGCCTGGACCCTAAGATGGGGGAGGGGGACTGAAGCTTTCTTT TRBJ1-1 TRBV30 NA NA
CASSSRAGAYEQYF TGTGCCAGTAGTTCTCGTGCGGGAGCCTACGAGCAGTACTTC TRBJ2-7 TRBV19 NA TRBD2
CASSGVRGARNEQFF TGTGCCAGCAGTGGGGTCCGGGGGGCGCGCAATGAGCAGTTCTTC TRBJ2-1 TRBV27 NA NA
CASRTTGGNQPQHF TGTGCCAGCAGAACAACAGGGGGCAATCAGCCCCAGCATTTT TRBJ1-5 TRBV27 NA TRBD1
CASGDSGGTYEQYF TGTGCCAGCGGAGATAGCGGGGGGACCTACGAGCAGTACTTC TRBJ2-7 TRBV11-2 NA TRBD2
CASSQGGYEQYF TGTGCCAGCAGCCAGGGGGGCTACGAGCAGTACTTC TRBJ2-7 TRBV27 NA NA
CASGLEQGAIYF TGTGCTAGTGGTTTGGAGCAGGGGGCCATATATTTT TRBJ1-3 TRBV12-5 NA TRBD1
CATSRGGGSGQPQHF TGTGCCACCAGCAGAGGGGGGGGTTCTGGCCAGCCCCAGCATTTT TRBJ1-5 TRBV15 NA NA
CASSLAQVSGELFF TGCGCCAGCAGCTTGGCGCAGGTGAGCGGGGAGCTGTTTTTT TRBJ2-2 TRBV5-1 NA NA
CASSSLALAGGPIGELFF TGTGCCAGCAGCTCCCTAGCTTTAGCGGGAGGGCCTATCGGGGAGCTGTTTTTT TRBJ2-2 TRBV7-3 NA TRBD2
CASSVDGSNTEAFF TGTGCCAGCAGCGTAGACGGGTCGAACACTGAAGCTTTCTTT TRBJ1-1 TRBV9 NA NA
CASSSQSAAEQFF TGTGCCAGCAGCTCTCAATCCGCGGCTGAGCAGTTCTTC TRBJ2-1 TRBV11-3 NA NA
CSASAGVNSPLHF TGCAGTGCTAGTGCGGGGGTTAATTCACCCCTCCACTTT TRBJ1-6 TRBV20-1 NA NA
CASSESGLAPAYEQYF TGTGCCAGCAGTGAATCGGGACTAGCGCCTGCCTACGAGCAGTACTTC TRBJ2-7 TRBV6-1 NA TRBD2
CASSSTLAGVTDTQYF TGTGCCAGCAGCAGCACACTAGCGGGAGTCACAGATACGCAGTATTTT TRBJ2-3 TRBV7-8 NA TRBD2
CASSLRTSGGPDTQYF TGTGCCAGCAGCTTAAGGACTAGCGGGGGGCCGGATACGCAGTATTTT TRBJ2-3 TRBV13 NA TRBD2
CASSFTGSSYEQYF TGTGCCAGCAGTTTCACAGGGTCCTCCTACGAGCAGTACTTC TRBJ2-7 TRBV5-6 NA NA
CASSDRWQVSPLHF TGTGCCAGCAGCGACAGGTGGCAGGTTTCACCCCTCCACTTT TRBJ1-6 TRBV6-5 few NA
CASSQDLAGGPTDTQYF TGCGCCAGCAGCCAAGATCTGGCGGGAGGGCCCACAGATACGCAGTATTTT TRBJ2-3 TRBV4-1 NA TRBD2
CASSITGSNQPQHF TGTGCCAGTAGTATAACGGGTTCCAATCAGCCCCAGCATTTT TRBJ1-5 TRBV19 NA NA